This paragraph covers one TCR beta chain sequence. The CDR3 runs 15 residues. V gave up 6 bases and J gave up 0 bases, with 15 bases separating them. The V gene's germline CDR1 is DFQATT and CDR2 SNEGSKA (reference sequence). From the RACE reads, TCRdb called clonotypes with MiXCR, one entry per CDR3 protein. The sample records 300,000 to 450,000 distinct CDR3 sequences, approximately 5% being singletons. The data stem from a study of human T cells and chemical hapten exposure. The wider study: Patients having alopecia areata, totalis or universalis were mostly female. Per-sample TCR yield variability stemmed mainly from small pooled library volume differences.

Time point described: pre-sensitization, week 0. Treatment given: therapeutic diphenylcyclopropenone sensitization with weekly scalp DPC. The chain employs TRBV20-1 and TRBJ2-4; D is perhaps TRBD2 (6 bases). The sequences come from whole blood, collected in connection with sensitization to the hapten diphenylcyclopropenone (DPC). This clonotype was obtained from a woman between 50 and 59 years old with alopecia areata. Some clones in this sample may be carry-over from other donors' samples. CDR3 bases: TGCAGTGCACGAGGAGCGGGCCTAGCCAAAAACATTCAGTACTTC. Translated, it gives CSARGAGLAKNIQYF.